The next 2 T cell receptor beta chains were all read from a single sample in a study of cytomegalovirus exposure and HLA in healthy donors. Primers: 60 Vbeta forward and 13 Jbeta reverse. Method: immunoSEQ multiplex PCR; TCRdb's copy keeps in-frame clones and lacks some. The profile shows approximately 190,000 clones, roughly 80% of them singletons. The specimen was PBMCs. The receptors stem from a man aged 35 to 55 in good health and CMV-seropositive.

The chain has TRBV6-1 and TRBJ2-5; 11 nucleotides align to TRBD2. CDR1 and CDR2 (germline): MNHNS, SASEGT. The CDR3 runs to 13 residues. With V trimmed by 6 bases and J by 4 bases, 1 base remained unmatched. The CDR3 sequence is CASSGTSGETQYF. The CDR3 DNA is TGTGCCAGCAGCGGGACTAGCGGAGAGACCCAGTACTTC.

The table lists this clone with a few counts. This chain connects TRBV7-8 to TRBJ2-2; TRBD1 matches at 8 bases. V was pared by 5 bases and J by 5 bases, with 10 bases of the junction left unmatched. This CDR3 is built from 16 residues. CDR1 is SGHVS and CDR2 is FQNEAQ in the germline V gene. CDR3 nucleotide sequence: TGTGCCAGCAGCCCCCGCGGGACAGGTATAACCGGGGAGCTGTTTTTT. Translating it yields CASSPRGTGITGELFF.